A selection of T cell receptor beta chains follows, all from one sample in a study of cytomegalovirus exposure and HLA in healthy donors. The assay was immunoSEQ multiplex PCR, and TCRdb's table has in-frame clones only and misses some. The table lists about 160,000 clones, 65% to 90% of them singletons. The source material was PBMCs. The receptors stem from a man aged 45-65 years in good health and CMV-seropositive. CDR3s include the opening cysteine and the closing phenylalanine or tryptophan. The order of the fields is J gene, clone size, V gene, D gene, CDR3 DNA, CDR3 protein. The D gene is left open where the match is weak. Rows give clone size only sometimes, using once, few, many, or a class for an expanded clone.

>TRBJ2-1|-|TRBV7-8|TRBD1
TGTGCCAGCAGCTCGGGACAGGGGAGCTCCTACAATGAGCAGTTCTTC
CASSSGQGSSYNEQFF
>TRBJ1-6|few|TRBV7-9|-
TGTGCCAGCAGCTTAACAGGGAAGAATTCACCCCTCCACTTT
CASSLTGKNSPLHF
>TRBJ2-2|few|TRBV5-1|-
TGCGCCAGCTTGGGTAGCGACACCGGGGAGCTGTTTTTT
CASLGSDTGELFF
>TRBJ2-5|-|TRBV7-9|-
TGTGCCAGCAGCCAGGGGCTAGGAGAGACCCAGTACTTC
CASSQGLGETQYF
>TRBJ2-3|-|TRBV4-1|TRBD2
TGCGCCAGCAGCCAATCCGACGGGGGAGGGCCCGCAGATACGCAGTATTTT
CASSQSDGGGPADTQYF
>TRBJ2-7|-|TRBV29-1|TRBD1
TGCAGCGTACCTTACAGGGGAATCTCCTACGAGCAGTACTTC
CSVPYRGISYEQYF
>TRBJ1-4|few|TRBV5-5|-
TGTGCCAGCAGCTTGGGTATTCGGGGGGATGAAAAACTGTTTTTT
CASSLGIRGDEKLFF
>TRBJ1-2|few|TRBV6-1|-
TGTGCCAGCAGTGAATATCGAGGAGACTATGGCTACACCTTC
CASSEYRGDYGYTF
>TRBJ2-7|-|TRBV7-8|TRBD1
TGTGCCAGCAGCCGAGGGGGCGGCTACGAGCAGTACTTC
CASSRGGGYEQYF
>TRBJ2-4|-|TRBV5-8|-
TGTGCCAGCAGCTCCGCGCCAGGATTAGCCAAAAACATTCAGTACTTC
CASSSAPGLAKNIQYF
>TRBJ2-3|-|TRBV9|-
TGTGCCAGCAGCGTAGGACCGGGATACACAGATACGCAGTATTTT
CASSVGPGYTDTQYF
>TRBJ2-7|-|TRBV19|-
TGTGCCAGTAGTATAGGTTTCCAGGGAGGCTACGAGCAGTACTTC
CASSIGFQGGYEQYF
>TRBJ2-1|-|TRBV13|TRBD1
TGTGCCAGCAGCCAAGCACCGGGACAGTACAATGAGCAGTTCTTC
CASSQAPGQYNEQFF
>TRBJ1-1|few|TRBV2|-
TGTGCCAGCATGGGAGCCCTGACGACTGGGGCTGAAGCTTTCTTT
CASMGALTTGAEAFF
>TRBJ1-5|-|TRBV11-3|-
TGTGCCAGCAGCTTAGGGCAGGGTAGCAATCAGCCCCAGCACTTT
CASSLGQGSNQPQHF
>TRBJ2-1|-|TRBV4-2|TRBD2
TGTGCCAGCAGCCGGAAACTGGGACTAGCTGACAATGAGCAGTTCTTC
CASSRKLGLADNEQFF
>TRBJ1-2|-|TRBV19|-
TGTGCCAGTAGTATGGACAGTAGGGATGGCTACACCTTC
CASSMDSRDGYTF
>TRBJ1-3|-|TRBV19|-
TGTGCCAGTAGTTCGGGACTATTGGGTGGAAACACCATATATTTT
CASSSGLLGGNTIYF
>TRBJ2-3|-|TRBV5-6|TRBD1
TGTGCCAGCAGCTTCTTACAGGGGTGGGGCACAGATACGCAGTATTTT
CASSFLQGWGTDTQYF
>TRBJ1-4|-|TRBV19|-
TGTGCCAGTAGTAAGTCCGAGACTTTCTCCGAAAAACTGTTTTTT
CASSKSETFSEKLFF
>TRBJ1-1|-|TRBV5-1|TRBD1
TGCGCCAGCAGCTCATCCGGGACAGGCGCGAACACTGAAGCTTTCTTT
CASSSSGTGANTEAFF
>TRBJ1-6|-|TRBV6-1|-
TGTGCCAGCAGCAGACTCAACTTGGGTTCACCCCTCCACTTT
CASSRLNLGSPLHF
>TRBJ2-3|-|TRBV11-2|-
TGTGCCAGCAGCTCCTTTAAGTTTCCGGACGGGGCAGATACGCAGTATTTT
CASSSFKFPDGADTQYF
>TRBJ2-1|-|TRBV6-1|-
TGTGCCAGCAGTCCCCGGTTTCGATCTCAGCAGTTCTTC
CASSPRFRSQQFF
>TRBJ2-5|-|TRBV7-9|TRBD2
TGTGCCAGCAGCCTTGGTACGGGGGGAGAGACCCAGTACTTC
CASSLGTGGETQYF
>TRBJ1-1|-|TRBV15|-
TGTGCCACCAGCAGGAATAGGGGGTTGCGGGTGAACACTGAAGCTTTCTTT
CATSRNRGLRVNTEAFF
>TRBJ2-5|-|TRBV7-2|TRBD1
TGTGCCAGCAGCTCGGACAGGGGCGAGACCCAGTACTTC
CASSSDRGETQYF
>TRBJ2-5|-|TRBV6-1|TRBD1
TGTGCCAGTAGACAGGGGGCGATGGAGACCCAGTACTTC
CASRQGAMETQYF